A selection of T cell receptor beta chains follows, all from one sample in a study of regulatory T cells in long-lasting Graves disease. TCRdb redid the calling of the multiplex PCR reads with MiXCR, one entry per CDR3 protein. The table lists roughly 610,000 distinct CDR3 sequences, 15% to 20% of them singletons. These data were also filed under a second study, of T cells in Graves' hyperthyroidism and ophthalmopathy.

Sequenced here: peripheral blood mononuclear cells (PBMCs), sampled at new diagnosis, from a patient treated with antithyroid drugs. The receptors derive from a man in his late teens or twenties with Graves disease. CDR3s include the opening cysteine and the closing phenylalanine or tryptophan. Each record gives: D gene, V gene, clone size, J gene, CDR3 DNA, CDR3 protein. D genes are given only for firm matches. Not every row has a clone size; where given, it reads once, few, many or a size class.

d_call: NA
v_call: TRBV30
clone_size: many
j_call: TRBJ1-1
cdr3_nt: TGTGCCTGGAGCCACACTGAAGCTTTCTTT
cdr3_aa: CAWSHTEAFF

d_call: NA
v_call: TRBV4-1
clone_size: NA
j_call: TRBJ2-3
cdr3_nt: TGCGCCAGCAGCGAACCACTAGGGAGCACAGATACGCAGTATTTT
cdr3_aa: CASSEPLGSTDTQYF

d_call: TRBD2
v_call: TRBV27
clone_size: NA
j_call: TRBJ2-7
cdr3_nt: TGTGCCAGCAGTCGGAGGCTAGCGGGGTCTTACGAGCAGTACTTC
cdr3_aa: CASSRRLAGSYEQYF

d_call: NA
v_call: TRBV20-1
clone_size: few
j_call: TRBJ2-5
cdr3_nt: TGCAGTGTCCCCCCGGCCGGGACCGGGGGAGAGACCCAGTACTTC
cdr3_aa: CSVPPAGTGGETQYF

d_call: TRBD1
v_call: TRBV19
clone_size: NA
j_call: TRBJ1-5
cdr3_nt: TGTGCCAGTAGTGCCACAGGGGGCCATCAGCCCCAGCATTTT
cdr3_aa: CASSATGGHQPQHF

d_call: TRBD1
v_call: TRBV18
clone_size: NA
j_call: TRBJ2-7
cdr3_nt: TGTGCCGGCTCACCACGGGACAGGGGTGGTAGCGAGCAGTACTTC
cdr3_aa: CAGSPRDRGGSEQYF

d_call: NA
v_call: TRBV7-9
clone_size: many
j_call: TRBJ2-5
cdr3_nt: TGTGCCAGCAGCTTGAACACCAGGGAGACCCAGTACTTC
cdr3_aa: CASSLNTRETQYF

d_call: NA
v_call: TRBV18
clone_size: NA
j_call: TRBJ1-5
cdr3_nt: TGTACCAGCTCACTCGACAGTAATCAGCCCCAGCATTTT
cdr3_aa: CTSSLDSNQPQHF

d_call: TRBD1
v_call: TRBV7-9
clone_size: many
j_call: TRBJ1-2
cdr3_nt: TGTGCCAGCAGCCGGGGACAGGGCGGCTATGGCTACACCTTC
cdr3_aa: CASSRGQGGYGYTF

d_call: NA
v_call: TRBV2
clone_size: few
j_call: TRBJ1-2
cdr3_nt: TGTGCCAGCAGGGGGGCAGGGTGGGATGGCTACACCTTC
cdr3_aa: CASRGAGWDGYTF

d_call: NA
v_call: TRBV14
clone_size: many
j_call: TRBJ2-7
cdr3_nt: TGTGCCAGCAGCCAAGCATTGCAGGGCTCCTACGAGCAGTACTTC
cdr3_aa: CASSQALQGSYEQYF

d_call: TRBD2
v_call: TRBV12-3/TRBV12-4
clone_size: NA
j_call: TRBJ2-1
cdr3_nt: TGTGCCAGCAGATCCGGTTTGAGCGGGAGGGGAAATGAGCAGTTCTTC
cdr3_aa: CASRSGLSGRGNEQFF

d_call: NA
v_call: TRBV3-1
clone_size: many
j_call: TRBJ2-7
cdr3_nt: TGTGCCAGCAGCCAACAATCCAGATACGAGCAGTACTTC
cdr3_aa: CASSQQSRYEQYF

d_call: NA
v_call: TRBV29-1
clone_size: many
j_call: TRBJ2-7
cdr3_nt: TGCAGCGTTGTGCCCAACAGGGCCTACGAGCAGTACTTC
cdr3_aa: CSVVPNRAYEQYF

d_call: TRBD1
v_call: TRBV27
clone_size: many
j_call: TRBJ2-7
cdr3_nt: TGTGCCAGCAGTCGACAGGGGGTCTCCTACGAGCAGTACTTC
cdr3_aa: CASSRQGVSYEQYF

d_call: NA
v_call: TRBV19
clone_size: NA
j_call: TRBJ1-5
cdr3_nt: TGTGCCAGTAGTATAGATAGACAGGGCAATCAGCCCCAGCATTTT
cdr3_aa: CASSIDRQGNQPQHF

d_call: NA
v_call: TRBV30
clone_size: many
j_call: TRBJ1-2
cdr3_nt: TGTGCCTGGAGTGTATTGGGCAGTCCCCACGGCTACACCTTC
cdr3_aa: CAWSVLGSPHGYTF

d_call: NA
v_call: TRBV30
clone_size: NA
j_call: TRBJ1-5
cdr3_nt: TGTGCCTGGAGTGCCCAGCCTAATCAGCCCCAGCATTTT
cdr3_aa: CAWSAQPNQPQHF

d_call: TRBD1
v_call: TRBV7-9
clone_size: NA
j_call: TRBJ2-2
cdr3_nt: TGTGCCAGCAGCCCACAGGGGGTGTTGACCGGGGAGCTGTTTTTT
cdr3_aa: CASSPQGVLTGELFF

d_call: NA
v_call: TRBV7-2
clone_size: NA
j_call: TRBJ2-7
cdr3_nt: TGTGCCAGCAGCCCAACACTGGGGACTGTTTCCTCCTACGAGCAGTACTTC
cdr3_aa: CASSPTLGTVSSYEQYF